The 8 T cell receptor beta chains in this list originate from one sample, sequenced in a study of cytomegalovirus exposure and HLA in healthy donors. 13 Jbeta primers and 60 Vbeta primers were used for the PCR. Profiling relied on immunoSEQ multiplex PCR, and the TCRdb table lists in-frame clones only, not all of them. The listing contains 130,000 to 150,000 clones. Sequenced: PBMCs. Receptors originate from a male donor in good health and CMV-seronegative.

This chain joins TRBV19 and TRBJ2-5; the match to TRBD1 covers 11 bases. The end of the DNA fits TRBJ2-7 better, so the J call may be wrong. Per the germline V gene, CDR1 is LNHDA and CDR2 is SQIVND (reference sequence). The CDR3 is 14 amino acids. This CDR3 is CASSRGQGAYEQYF. The CDR3 DNA sequence: TGTGCCAGTAGTAGGGGACAGGGGGCCTACGAGCAGTACTTC.

The chain links TRBV14 to TRBJ2-3, with 12 bases fitting TRBD2. The length of the CDR3 is 15 residues. V dropped 4 bases and J dropped 4; count of bases not matched to a gene: 3. Germline CDR1 is SGHDN and CDR2 is FVKESK. The CDR3 here is CASSLTSGGADTQYF. CDR3 coding DNA: TGTGCCAGCAGCCTGACTAGCGGGGGAGCAGATACGCAGTATTTT.

The rearrangement links TRBV30 to TRBJ2-7; 8 nucleotides line up with TRBD1. The V gene's germline CDR1 is GTSNPN and CDR2 SVGIG (reference sequence). The CDR3 extends over 11 amino acids. The V gene end was trimmed by 7 bases and the J gene end by 2 bases; junction bases not matched to a gene: 1. CDR3: CALDRAYEQYF. CDR3 DNA: TGTGCCTTGGACAGGGCCTACGAGCAGTACTTC.

The chain links TRBV30 to TRBJ2-1; 9 bases align to TRBD1. After removal of 2 bases from V and 8 bases from J, the junction contained 10 bases not matched to a gene. CDR3 length: 15 residues. CDR1 is GTSNPN, CDR2 SVGIG, per germline (reference sequence). Here the CDR3 DNA reads TGTGCCTGGAGTCCCCCGGGGACAGGGAACCATGAGCAGTTCTTC. Translation gives CAWSPPGTGNHEQFF. Supplemented by reference TRBV30 and TRBJ2-1, the full variable domain reads SQTIHQWPATLVQPVGSPLSLECTVEGTSNPNLYWYRQAAGRGLQLLFYSVGIGQISSEVPQNLSASRPQDRQFILSSKKLLLSDSGFYLCAWSPPGTGNHEQFFGPGTRLTVL.

The chain carries TRBV19 and TRBJ2-7; 13 bases agree with TRBD2. The CDR3 totals 14 residues. V dropped 7 bases and J dropped 3; count of bases not matched to a gene: 3. Germline CDR1 reads LNHDA; CDR2 reads SQIVND (reference sequence). The CDR3 DNA sequence: TGTGCCAGTACTGGGACTAGCGGGATCTACGAGCAGTACTTC. This sequence encodes CASTGTSGIYEQYF. The variable domain in full, completed from reference TRBV19 and TRBJ2-7, reads DGGITQSPKYLFRKEGQNVTLSCEQNLNHDAMYWYRQDPGQGLRLIYYSQIVNDFQKGDIAEGYSVSREKKESFPLTVTSAQKNPTAFYLCASTGTSGIYEQYFGPGTRLTVT.

The chain uses TRBV12-2 and TRBJ2-7; no check of the table's D call, TRBD2, against the DNA was made. TRBV12-2 constitutes a pseudogene. The CDR3 is 13 amino acids. The CDR3 DNA reads as TGTGCGCTGCGGGGGGGCGAGCCCTACGAGCAGTACTTC. This translates into CALRGGEPYEQYF.

The chain employs TRBV5-4 and TRBJ1-2; D unclear. The CDR3 is 15 residues long. In germline, CDR1 is SGHNT, CDR2 YYREEE (reference sequence). The ends were cut back, 0 bases at V and 0 bases at J, with 9 bases in the middle. This CDR3 is CASSLGGGSNYGYTF. DNA of the CDR3: TGTGCCAGCAGCTTGGGCGGAGGATCTAACTATGGCTACACCTTC.

V is TRBV19 and J is TRBJ1-1; D uncertain. The V gene's germline CDR1 is LNHDA and CDR2 SQIVND (reference sequence). The ends were cut back, 5 bases at V and 5 bases at J, with 12 bases in the middle. The CDR3 is 13 amino acids. The chain's CDR3 is CASSSRLRTEAFF. The CDR3 region has the DNA TGTGCCAGTAGTTCCCGCCTCAGGACTGAAGCTTTCTTT.